Following are 17 T cell receptor beta chains from one sample sequenced in a study of CD8 T cells in ankylosing spondylitis. TCRdb passed the 5' RACE reads through MiXCR, listing each CDR3 protein once. Of roughly 180,000 distinct CDR3 sequences listed, roughly 13% are singletons. The specimen sequenced was blood, either unsorted or a sorted T cell fraction (not recorded which). The receptor source for this set is a female donor with ankylosing spondylitis or in good health (not recorded which).

The chain employs TRBV7-9 and TRBJ2-1; TRBD2 agrees at 8 bases. Germline values: CDR1 SEHNR, CDR2 FQNEAQ (reference sequence). Trimming at V came to 5 bases and at J to 0 bases, leaving 3 bases not matched to a gene. This CDR3 contains 15 residues. In DNA form, the CDR3 reads TGTGCCAGCAGCCGGACTAGCTTCTCCTACAATGAGCAGTTCTTC. Residues: CASSRTSFSYNEQFF.

This clonotype has a handful of counts. The chain employs TRBV15 and TRBJ1-1; perhaps TRBD1 as D (5 bases). This CDR3 spans 17 amino acids. Trimming took off 3 bases at V and 3 bases at J, with 20 bases between the two ends. Germline CDR1 reads LNHNV; CDR2 reads YYDKDF (reference sequence). For the CDR3, the DNA is TGTGCCACCAGCAGTGGGACGCTGGCCCTCGGATACACTGAAGCTTTCTTT. Its translation is CATSSGTLALGYTEAFF.

This clonotype was detected many times. This chain joins TRBV7-9 and TRBJ2-5; no firm D call. Trimming removed 1 base at V and 4 bases at J, with 7 bases between. This CDR3 has 13 amino acids. Germline-derived CDR1 and CDR2 are SEHNR and FQNEAQ (reference sequence). The CDR3 sequence is CASSLDQRETQYF. DNA of the CDR3: TGTGCCAGCAGCTTAGATCAGAGAGAGACCCAGTACTTC.

There are many counts of this clonotype. The V gene is TRBV7-2, the J gene TRBJ2-2; the match to TRBD2 covers 10 bases. Trimming cost V 5 bases and J 6 bases; bases outside gene matches: 6. The CDR3 totals 15 residues. Germline V gene sequence: CDR1 SGHTA, CDR2 FQGNSA. CDR3 DNA sequence: TGTGCCAGCAGCCCCAGCGGGAGGGCCTCCGGGGAGCTGTTTTTT. Its translation is CASSPSGRASGELFF.

Many counts were recorded for this clonotype. The CDR3 sequence is CSAPLSTEAFF. The CDR3 DNA sequence: TGCAGTGCTCCCCTGAGCACTGAAGCTTTCTTT. The chain is built from TRBV20-1 and TRBJ1-1; D not resolved. Deletions cut 5 bases from V and 4 bases from J, with 8 bases between. The CDR3 spans 11 residues. Germline CDR1 reads DFQATT; CDR2 reads SNEGSKA (reference sequence).

This clonotype turned up a few times. This chain joins TRBV28 and TRBJ2-7; 9 bases agree with TRBD2. Per germline, CDR1 MDHEN and CDR2 SYDVKM. This CDR3 region has 18 residues. Losses at the gene ends were 3 bases for V and 2 bases for J; bases not matched to a gene: 14. The CDR3 DNA is TGTGCCAGCAGTTTCCCCCCTAGCGGGAACCCCGTGACCTACGAGCAGTACTTC. This translates into CASSFPPSGNPVTYEQYF.

This clonotype was observed a handful of times. The J gene is TRBJ1-1, the V gene TRBV5-6, with 11 nucleotides matching TRBD1. The CDR3 sequence is 15 residues long. Trimming removed 2 bases from V and 5 bases from J; junction bases left unmatched: 5. Germline CDR1 reads SGHDT; CDR2 reads YYEEEE. CDR3 residues: CASSLLRDRGTEAFF. DNA of the CDR3: TGTGCCAGCAGCTTACTCCGGGACAGGGGGACTGAAGCTTTCTTT.

This clonotype was detected a few times. The chain combines TRBV12-3 or TRBV12-4 with TRBJ2-2; 7 bases are shared with TRBD2. The CDR3 is made up of 15 amino acids. V lost 7 bases and J lost 3; bases outside the gene matches: 8. The CDR3 DNA follows: TGTGCCAGCATCGTGGGGGGGACTTACACCGGGGAGCTGTTTTTT. Translating gives CASIVGGTYTGELFF.

There are many counts of this clonotype. The chain has TRBV20-1 and TRBJ1-5; 9 bases line up with TRBD1. V dropped 6 bases and J dropped 3; count of bases not matched to a gene: 9. The CDR3 has 15 amino acids. The germline CDR1 and CDR2 sequences are DFQATT and SNEGSKA (reference sequence). CDR3 DNA: TGCAGTGCCCTGACCGGGACAGGGAACAATCAGCCCCAGCATTTT. Translated: CSALTGTGNNQPQHF.

This clonotype has only a few counts. V is TRBV21-1 and J is TRBJ2-2. TRBV21-1 is a pseudogene locus. This CDR3 is built from 15 residues. CDR3 DNA: TGTGCCAGCAGCAAAGCTGAATTGAACACCGGGGAGCTGTTTTTT. Its translation is CASSKAELNTGELFF.

The sample holds many counts of this clonotype. The chain links TRBV28 to TRBJ2-1; 7 nucleotides align to TRBD2. The V and J ends lost 2 bases and 8 bases, in that order; junction bases with no gene match: 6. Germline V gene data show CDR1 as MDHEN and CDR2 as SYDVKM. The CDR3 is 14 amino acids. DNA of the CDR3: TGTGCCAGCAGTTTAGCGGGAGATGGGTATGAGCAGTTCTTC. It yields the protein CASSLAGDGYEQFF.

This clonotype was seen repeatedly, ten times or more. The chain uses TRBV27 and TRBJ1-5; D not resolved. This CDR3 is 13 amino acids long. In germline, CDR1 is MNHEY, CDR2 SMNVEV (reference sequence). CDR3 region: CAAGPAFNQPQHF. CDR3 sequence (DNA): TGTGCAGCAGGTCCAGCTTTCAATCAGCCCCAGCATTTT.

This clonotype appeared many times. V usage is TRBV29-1 and J usage is TRBJ2-2; D ambiguous. The V end lost 7 bases, the J end lost 5 bases, and 17 bases lay between the germline ends. CDR1 and CDR2 from the germline V gene are SQVTM and ANQGSEA. This CDR3 comprises 14 residues. The CDR3 region has the DNA TGCAGCGCCGCCGTGTGGGGTTCGACCGGGGAGCTGTTTTTT. Translation: CSAAVWGSTGELFF.

Notes on this clonotype: With a much larger clone just one base away, this may be a read error. The chain couples TRBV3-1 to TRBJ2-1; the D gene is possibly TRBD2 (5 bases). Germline CDR1 is LGHDT and CDR2 is YNNKEL (reference sequence). The CDR3 loop spans 15 amino acids. The CDR3 loop is CGSSLQTTPLNEQFF. As DNA, the CDR3 is TGTGGCAGCAGCCTTCAGACTACCCCCTTAAATGAGCAGTTCTTC.

V gene TRBV25-1 combines with J gene TRBJ2-7; D may be TRBD2 (5 bases). Germline V gives CDR1 MGHDK, CDR2 SYGVNS. This CDR3 is 13 amino acids long. The V end lost 1 base, the J end lost 7 bases, and 11 bases lay between the germline ends. CDR3 sequence (DNA): TGTGCCAGCAGTGAATGGGGAGTCCCGGAGCAGTACTTC. Encoded protein: CASSEWGVPEQYF.

The chain recombines TRBV5-5 with TRBJ2-1; 8 bases line up with TRBD2. The CDR3 sequence is 17 residues long. V dropped 0 bases and J dropped 0; count of bases not matched to a gene: 5. CDR1 is SGHKS and CDR2 is YYEKEE in the germline V gene (reference sequence). The CDR3 region is CASSLGGRTSSYNEQFF. The CDR3 coding sequence is TGTGCCAGCAGCTTGGGCGGGAGGACCTCCTCCTACAATGAGCAGTTCTTC.

The chain joins TRBV19 to TRBJ2-3; no definite D call. Trimming left V 3 bases short and J 0 bases short, with 10 bases between. The CDR3 consists of 15 residues. Germline CDR1 is LNHDA and CDR2 is SQIVND (reference sequence). CDR3 loop: CASSIILESTDTQYF. The CDR3 nucleotides are TGTGCCAGTAGTATTATCTTGGAAAGCACAGATACGCAGTATTTT.